The clone carrying this T cell receptor beta chain came up many times. Its antigen is undetermined. J was trimmed by 5 bases and V by 5 bases; bases with no gene match: 10. The CDR3 covers 16 residues. TCRdb re-called the 5' RACE reads through MiXCR, storing one row per CDR3 protein. The sample carries about 460,000 distinct CDR3 sequences, approximately 5% recorded once. This sample was included in a study of CD8 T cells in ankylosing spondylitis. Study results and caveats: Enrichment of disease-linked clones was reportedly significant in matched ankylosing spondylitis synovial fluid. There was a TCR beta motif, made of eight highly homologous variants, that appeared characteristic of ankylosing spondylitis blood.

Sample: blood, either unsorted or a sorted T cell fraction (not recorded which). The origin of this receptor is a male donor with ankylosing spondylitis. V gene TRBV12-3 or TRBV12-4 combines with J gene TRBJ2-1; 9 bases are a match to TRBD1. The CDR3 reads CASSPPGTGRHNEQFF. In nucleotides, the CDR3 is TGTGCCAGCAGTCCCCCGGGGACAGGGAGGCACAATGAGCAGTTCTTC.